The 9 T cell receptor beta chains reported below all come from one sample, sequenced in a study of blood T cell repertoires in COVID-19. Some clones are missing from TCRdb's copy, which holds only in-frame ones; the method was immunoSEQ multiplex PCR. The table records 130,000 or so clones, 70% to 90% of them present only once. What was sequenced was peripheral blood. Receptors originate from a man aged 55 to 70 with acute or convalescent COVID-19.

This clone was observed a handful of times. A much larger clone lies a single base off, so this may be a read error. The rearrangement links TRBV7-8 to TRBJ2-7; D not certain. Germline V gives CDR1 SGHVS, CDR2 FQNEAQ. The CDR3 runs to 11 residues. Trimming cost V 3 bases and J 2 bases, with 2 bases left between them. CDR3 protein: CASSFAYEQYF. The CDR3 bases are TGTGCCAGCAGCTTCGCCTACGAGCAGTACTTC.

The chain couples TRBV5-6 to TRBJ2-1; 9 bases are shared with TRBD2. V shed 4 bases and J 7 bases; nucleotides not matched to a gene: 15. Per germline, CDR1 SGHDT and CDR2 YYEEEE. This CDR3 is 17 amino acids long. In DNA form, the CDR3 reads TGTGCCAGCAGCCCAGACCGTGCGGCGGGAGGGAGAAATGAGCAGTTCTTC. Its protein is CASSPDRAAGGRNEQFF.

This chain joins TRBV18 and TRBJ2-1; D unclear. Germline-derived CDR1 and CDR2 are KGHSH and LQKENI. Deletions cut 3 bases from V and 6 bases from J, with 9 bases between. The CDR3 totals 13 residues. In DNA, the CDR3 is TGTGCCAGCTCACCCCCGATCGGCAATGAGCAGTTCTTC. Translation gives CASSPPIGNEQFF.

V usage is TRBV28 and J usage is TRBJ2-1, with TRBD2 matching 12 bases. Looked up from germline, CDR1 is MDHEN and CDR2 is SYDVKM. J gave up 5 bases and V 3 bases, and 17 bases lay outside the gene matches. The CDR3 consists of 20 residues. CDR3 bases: TGTGCCAGCAGTTTCTCCCTCACTAGCGGGAGGAGCCTCTGGGACAATGAGCAGTTCTTC. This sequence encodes CASSFSLTSGRSLWDNEQFF.

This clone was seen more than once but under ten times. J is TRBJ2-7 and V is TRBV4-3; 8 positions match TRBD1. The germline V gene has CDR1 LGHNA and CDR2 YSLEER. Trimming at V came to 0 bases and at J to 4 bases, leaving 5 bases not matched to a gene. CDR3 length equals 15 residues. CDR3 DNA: TGCGCCAGCAGCCAAGAGAGGACAGGGTGGTACGAGCAGTACTTC. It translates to CASSQERTGWYEQYF.

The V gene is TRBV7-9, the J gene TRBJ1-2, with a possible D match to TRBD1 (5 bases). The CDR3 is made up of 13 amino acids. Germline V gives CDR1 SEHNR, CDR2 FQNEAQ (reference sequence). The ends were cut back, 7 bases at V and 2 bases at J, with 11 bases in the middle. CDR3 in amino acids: CASTVGGNYGYTF. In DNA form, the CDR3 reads TGTGCCAGCACCGTCGGGGGAAACTATGGCTACACCTTC.

CDR3 DNA: TGTGCCAGCAGTAAACAGGGGACGAGTGCCTATAATTCACCCCTCCACTTT. This gives the protein CASSKQGTSAYNSPLHF. The chain employs TRBV28 and TRBJ1-6; TRBD1 agrees at 7 bases. In germline, CDR1 is MDHEN, CDR2 SYDVKM. V trimming: 5 bases; J trimming: 2 bases; junction bases outside the gene matches: 9. The CDR3 is 17 residues long.

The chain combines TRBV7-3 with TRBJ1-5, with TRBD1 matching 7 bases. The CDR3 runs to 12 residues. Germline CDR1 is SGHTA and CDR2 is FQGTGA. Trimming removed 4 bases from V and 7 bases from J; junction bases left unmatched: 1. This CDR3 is CASSWDSQPQHF. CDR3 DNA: TGTGCCAGCAGCTGGGACAGCCAGCCCCAGCATTTT.

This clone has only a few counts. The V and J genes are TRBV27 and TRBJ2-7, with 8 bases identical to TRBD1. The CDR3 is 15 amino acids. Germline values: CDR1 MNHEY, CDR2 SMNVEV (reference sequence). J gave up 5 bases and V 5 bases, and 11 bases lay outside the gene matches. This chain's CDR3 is CASSQRQGSRDEQYF. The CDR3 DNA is TGTGCCAGCAGTCAACGACAGGGGTCCCGGGACGAGCAGTACTTC.